This T cell receptor (beta chain) emerged from a study of shared clonotypes between healthy human individuals (dated by TCRdb to 2019 to 2021). About the study as a whole: Two women and a few men aged 18 to 49 years were included in the cohort. Each donor's leukapheresis produced roughly between roughly 0.9 and 8.9 billion PBMCs. Blood TCR repertoires of five healthy adults were deeply sequenced to estimate repertoire size and the extent of clonotype sharing between individuals. Different laboratories and diverse techniques were used to prepare libraries and sequence TCR repertoires, to increase sequencing depth and limit assay-specific biases. Per donor, three plates each were used for CD4 naive and CD4 memory, two for CD8 naive, and one for CD8 memory.

Points on this clone: The clone's antigen remains unknown. No base quality information exists; no much larger clone differs at one position.

Using the deep immunoSEQ assay, multiplex PCR amplified TCR CDR3 regions from genomic DNA. Genomic DNA extracted from each cell subset was distributed evenly over all wells of several immunoSEQ 96-well plates, and each plate served as one replicate. For sorted subsets, each replicate PCR was loaded with roughly 200 ng genomic DNA, equivalent to approximately 33,000 T cell genomes. Purified libraries were quantified with a Qubit 3.0 fluorometer, sized on a Bioanalyzer 2100, and re-quantified with the KAPA Library Quantification kit. A separate single-read 150-cycle Illumina NextSeq 550 flow cell was used to sequence each immunoSEQ 96-well plate. Per the source publication's procedure: Because the immunoSEQ output included only junctional sequences and no quality scores, the filtering could not be the same as the filtering used for full-length reads. To assign V/J genes and CDR3, sequences were annotated against IMGT germline references using PyIR, a Python wrapper for IgBLAST v1.9. Any read was removed if the V/J assignment was weak (E-value above 1e-6), the CDR3 was missing, or the read contained stop codons, out-of-frame junctions, or ambiguous translated residues. V3J clonotypes were defined by identical inferred V gene, J gene, and CDR3 amino acid sequence. To compute the percentage overlap between repertoires, the number of shared unique clonotypes was divided by the size of the smaller repertoire. Richness of each repertoire was evaluated using RTK rarefaction, the Chao1 estimator, and Recon v2.1 estimates of unobserved clonotypes. Generation probabilities were computed with OLGA for all TCRbeta clonotypes obtained by the gDNA method from several donors. TCRdb took over this immuneACCESS table, retaining in-frame rearrangements with V and J assigned. Such tables are incomplete; in checked studies, under half of the missing clones stem from an unresolved V gene, and the remainder is unexplained. V and J calls and clone size are as listed in that table; D and trimming were resolved from the DNA. For this sample the table gives a few million clones, of which roughly 93% were detected only once. The ten largest clones capture around 1.8% of the sample.

The research as a whole found: The genetic and exposure-history diversity represented was limited by the small number of donors. Sampling was restricted to blood, and TCR repertoires in tissue are likely to differ from TCR repertoires in blood. Estimated clonotype richness was generally larger for naive than for memory subsets. Based on pairwise subsampling, the degree of clonotype sharing among donors was expected to be affected by sequencing depth. Incomplete sequencing was indicated by rarefaction of sorted-subset datasets, despite the large sequencing depth. Across four donors, roughly 5% of naive CD4, approximately 3.5% of naive CD8, around 2.5% of memory CD4, and approximately 0.42% of memory CD8 clonotypes were shared. Compared with non-shared clonotypes, the clonotypes found in all four sorted-subset donors had higher generation probabilities.

Between the V and J ends, shortened by 7 bases and 2 bases respectively, the junction contains 11 bases. The CDR3 goes from the cysteine to the phenylalanine over 13 residues. The only DNA kept is the CDR3, 39 bases in frame from the first base. For CDR1 and CDR2, the germline V gene (reference sequence) lists MNHEY and SMNVEV. For the CD8 naive samples, CD45RO-negative cells were positively selected for CCR7, yielding a CD45RA+CCR7+ population from which TemRA cells were excluded. The donors were healthy, HIV-negative adults who had no recently reported acute infections or vaccinations. Every donor was a Caucasian adult living in Nashville, Tennessee, USA. Blood was obtained by leukapheresis, after which PBMCs were separated by Ficoll-Histopaque density gradient centrifugation and cryopreserved in liquid nitrogen vapor phase. Purity and quantity of every magnetically sorted T cell population were checked by analytical flow cytometry. Each sorted fraction had its genomic DNA isolated and then quantified by UV absorbance on a Nanodrop 2000c.

Sequencing was performed on naive CD8+ T cells from PBMCs. The cell subset or site label, as the study defines it: CD45RA+CCR7+. Recombination linked TRBV27 to TRBJ1-1; the D gene is not confidently resolved. The TCR comes from a man aged 18-30 years in good health. Some clones in this sample may be carry-over from other donors' samples. The bases are TGTGCCAGCAAATCCCTATTAAACACTGAAGCTTTCTTT. Its protein product is CASKSLLNTEAFF.